This TCR beta chain is from a study of cytomegalovirus exposure and HLA in healthy donors. Per germline, CDR1 SGHVS and CDR2 FQNEAQ. The CDR3 runs to 16 residues. V dropped 5 bases and J dropped 1 base, with 15 bases sitting between them. In regard to this clone: The antigen is undetermined.

Study outcomes and limitations: It was reported that the classifier diagnosed cytomegalovirus status with high specificity and sensitivity in both the original and validation cohorts. A later analysis found most CMV-associated TCR beta chains apparently HLA-restricted. Per a later analysis, HLA-associated TCR beta chains showed more clonal expansion than other, equally common TCR beta chains.

Use of 60 Vbeta and 13 Jbeta primers characterized the PCR. Libraries were prepared by immunoSEQ multiplex PCR; TCRdb keeps only in-frame clonotypes and omits some of them. The table records 150,000 or so clones, roughly four fifths of them present only once. The sequence was obtained from a woman between 18 and 29 years old in good health and CMV-seropositive. This chain joins TRBV7-8 and TRBJ1-5; no firm D call. The specimen sequenced was PBMCs. CDR3 coding DNA: TGTGCCAGCAGCCCGAGATTACTTTTAAGCAATCAGCCCCAGCATTTT. This translates into CASSPRLLLSNQPQHF.